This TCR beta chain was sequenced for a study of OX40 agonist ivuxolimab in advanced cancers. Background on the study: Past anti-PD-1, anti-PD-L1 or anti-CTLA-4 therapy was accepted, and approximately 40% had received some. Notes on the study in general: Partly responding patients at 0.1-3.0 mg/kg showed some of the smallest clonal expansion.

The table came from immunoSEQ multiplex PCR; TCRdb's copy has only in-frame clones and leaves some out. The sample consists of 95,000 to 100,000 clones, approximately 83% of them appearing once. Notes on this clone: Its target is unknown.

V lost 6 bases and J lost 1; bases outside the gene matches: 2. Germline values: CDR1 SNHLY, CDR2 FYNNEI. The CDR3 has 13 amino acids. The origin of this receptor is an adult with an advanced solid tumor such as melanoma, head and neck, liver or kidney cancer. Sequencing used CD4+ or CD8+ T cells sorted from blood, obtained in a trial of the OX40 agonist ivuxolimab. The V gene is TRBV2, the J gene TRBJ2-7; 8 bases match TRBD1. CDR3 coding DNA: TGTGCCAGCAGGAGGGACAGGTCCTACGAGCAGTACTTC. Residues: CASRRDRSYEQYF.